The 5 T cell receptor beta chains given below trace back to one sample, sequenced in a study of CD8+CD57+ T cells in acquired aplastic anemia. Profiling that covered TCR beta VDJ and CDR3 relied on genomic DNA as its template. TCRdb called the reads again in MiXCR, with one record for every CDR3 protein. The top ten clones hold more than 40% of a sample with 170,000 or so distinct CDR3 sequences, 63% of them seen once. Selection for sequencing was limited to patients who had shown CD8+CD57+ cell expansion by flow cytometry. Sequencing was done on a sample of sorted CD4+, CD8+, or CD8+CD57+ T cells (not recorded which) from PBMCs. The source of these receptors is a human donor with aplastic anemia.

The rearrangement links TRBV5-1 to TRBJ1-2; D unclear. CDR1 and CDR2 (germline): SGHRS, YFSETQ. Trimming removed 0 bases from V and 7 bases from J, with 13 bases in between. The CDR3 spans 14 residues. Here the CDR3 DNA reads TGCGCCAGCAGCTTGGAGGTAGCTAGCGCTGGCTACACCTTC. Its protein product is CASSLEVASAGYTF. The full variable domain, in which reference TRBV5-1 and TRBJ1-2 provide the parts outside the CDR3, is KAGVTQTPRYLIKTRGQQVTLSCSPISGHRSVSWYQQTPGQGLQFLFEYFSETQRNKGNFPGRFSGRQFSNSRSEMNVSTLELGDSALYLCASSLEVASAGYTFGSGTRLTVV.

This clonotype was seen a few times. The chain has TRBV7-8 and TRBJ2-1; TRBD2 is a possible D gene (5 bases). Germline-derived CDR1 and CDR2 are SGHVS and FQNEAQ. The V end lost 7 bases, the J end lost 2 bases, and 6 bases lay between the germline ends. The CDR3 is 12 residues long. The CDR3 DNA sequence: TGTGCCAGCATGAGGGCCTACAATGAGCAGTTCTTC. Protein product: CASMRAYNEQFF.

This clonotype came up a few times. V is TRBV29-1 and J is TRBJ1-2; D remains unclear. The ends were cut back, 5 bases at V and 4 bases at J, with 8 bases in the middle. This CDR3 is 11 amino acids long. Germline V gives CDR1 SQVTM, CDR2 ANQGSEA. DNA for the CDR3: TGCAGCGTTTACGCAGTCTATGGCTACACCTTC. It is translated as CSVYAVYGYTF.

J is TRBJ2-7 and V is TRBV11-3; D could derive from TRBD1 or TRBD2 (5 bases each). V gave up 8 bases and J gave up 5 bases, with 22 bases separating them. The CDR3 loop spans 15 amino acids. Looked up from germline, CDR1 is SGHNT and CDR2 is YENEEA. Here the CDR3 DNA reads TGTGCCAGCCTAGCTGGTACAGGACTGTCGGACGAGCAGTACTTC. Its protein is CASLAGTGLSDEQYF.

This clonotype was detected ten times or more. Here the CDR3 reads CASSWAGEDGSPLHF. The CDR3 DNA follows: TGTGCCAGTAGTTGGGCAGGGGAAGATGGATCACCCCTCCACTTT. This sequence joins TRBV19 and TRBJ1-6; D possibly corresponds to TRBD1 (6 bases). Germline V CDR1 and CDR2: LNHDA, SQIVND (reference sequence). Trimming pared 5 bases from V and 10 bases from J, leaving 18 bases between. This CDR3 contains 15 residues.